The 5 T cell receptor beta chains below all came from one sample that was sequenced in a study of T cell repertoires in cytomegalovirus infection (dated by TCRdb to the late 2010s). The sequencer listed for this sample is Illumina HiSeq 1500. TCRdb handled the public reads itself, with Q25 trimming in fastp and clone calling in MiXCR, and kept productive beta chains. When rows share a CDR3 protein, they turn into one entry using the most common DNA and genes. This sample gives about 260,000 distinct CDR3 sequences in total; less than 9.5% of them show up just once. Roughly 16% of the sample comes from the top ten. Sequencing was done on a sample of PBMCs. All receptors derive from a human donor in good health (CMV status not recorded). Some clones in this sample may be carry-over from other donors' samples.

For the CDR3, the DNA is TGCGCCAGCAGCTGGGGACCCGGGGAGCTGTTTTTT. Residues: CASSWGPGELFF. The gene calls are TRBV5-1 and TRBJ2-2; D tentatively reads TRBD1 or TRBD2 (5 bases each). Looked up from germline, CDR1 is SGHRS and CDR2 is YFSETQ. The CDR3 is 12 amino acids. Trimming left V 3 bases short and J 6 bases short, with 6 bases between.

There are many counts of this clonotype. The chain employs TRBV7-2 and TRBJ2-2; D gene ambiguous. Trimming shortened V by 6 bases and J by 1 base, and 9 bases separated the two germline ends. Germline V gene data show CDR1 as SGHTA and CDR2 as FQGNSA. The CDR3 extends over 14 amino acids. In nucleotides, the CDR3 is TGTGCCAGCAGTGCGAACAGGAACACCGGGGAGCTGTTTTTT. This gives the protein CASSANRNTGELFF.

This clonotype has a count of ten or more. This chain joins TRBV19 and TRBJ1-3; tentative D call: TRBD1 (5 bases). The CDR3 runs 15 residues. The germline V gene encodes CDR1 LNHDA and CDR2 SQIVND (reference sequence). Between the trimmed V and J ends, which lost 6 bases and 0 bases, there was a span of 12 bases. CDR3 sequence reads: CASRGPADSGNTIYF. The CDR3 coding sequence is TGTGCCAGTAGGGGGCCGGCAGACTCTGGAAACACCATATATTTT.

This clonotype was seen many times. The junction differs from germline at one of its ends, possibly a read error. The chain joins TRBV7-2 to TRBJ1-2; a weak D match, TRBD1 (5 bases). Germline V lookup: CDR1 SGHTA, CDR2 FQGNSA. The CDR3 totals 13 residues. CDR3 loop: CASSLASGTTMLF. The DNA of the CDR3 is TGTGCCAGCAGCTTAGCGTCAGGGACCACAATGCTATTC.

There are a few counts of this clonotype. This chain connects TRBV12-3 or TRBV12-4 to TRBJ1-5; D not certain. V was shortened by 3 bases and J by 4 bases, with 13 bases between the two germline ends. The CDR3 sequence is 15 residues long. Here the CDR3 DNA reads TGTGCCAGCAGTTTCCGGGCGGCGGGGAATCAGCCCCAGCATTTT. As protein: CASSFRAAGNQPQHF.